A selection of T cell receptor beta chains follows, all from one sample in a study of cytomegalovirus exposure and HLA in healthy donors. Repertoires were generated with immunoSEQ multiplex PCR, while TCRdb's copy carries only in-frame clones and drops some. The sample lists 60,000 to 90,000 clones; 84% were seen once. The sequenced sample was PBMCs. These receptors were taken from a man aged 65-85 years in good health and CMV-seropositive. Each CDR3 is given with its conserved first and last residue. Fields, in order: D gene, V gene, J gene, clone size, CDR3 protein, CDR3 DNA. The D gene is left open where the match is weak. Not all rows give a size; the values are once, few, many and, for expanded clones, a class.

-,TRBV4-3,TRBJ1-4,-,CASSQDPQGLATNEKLFF,TGCGCCAGCAGCCAAGACCCCCAGGGGCTTGCAACTAATGAAAAACTGTTTTTT
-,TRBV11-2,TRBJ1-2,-,CASIRGETGLYGYTF,TGTGCCAGCATCCGCGGAGAAACAGGCCTCTATGGCTACACCTTC
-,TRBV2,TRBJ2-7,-,CASSDGGPAYEQYF,TGTGCCAGCAGTGACGGGGGGCCGGCCTACGAGCAGTACTTC
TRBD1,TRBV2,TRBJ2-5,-,CASSVDRGRETQYF,TGTGCCAGCAGTGTCGACAGGGGGAGAGAGACCCAGTACTTC
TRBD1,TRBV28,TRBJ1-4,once,CASSLVSGQGREKLFF,TGTGCCAGCAGTTTAGTTTCGGGACAGGGACGCGAAAAACTGTTTTTT
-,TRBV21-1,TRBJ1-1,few,CASSNRGVGTEAFF,TGTGCCAGCAGCAATCGGGGGGTCGGCACTGAAGCTTTCTTT
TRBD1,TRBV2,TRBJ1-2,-,CASSGSLRDREINGYTF,TGTGCCAGCAGTGGAAGCCTCCGGGACAGGGAGATCAATGGCTACACCTTC
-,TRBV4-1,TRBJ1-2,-,CASSQERVLYYGYTF,TGCGCCAGCAGCCAAGAACGGGTCCTCTACTATGGCTACACCTTC
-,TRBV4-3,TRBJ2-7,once,CASSQDLRFADSYEQYF,TGCGCCAGCAGCCAAGATCTTCGGTTTGCAGACTCCTACGAGCAGTACTTC
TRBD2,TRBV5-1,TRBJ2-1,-,CASSRTSGRYEQFF,TGCGCCAGCAGTCGGACTAGCGGGAGGTATGAGCAGTTCTTC
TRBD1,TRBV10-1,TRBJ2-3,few,CASSKGQAYTDTQYF,TGCGCCAGCAGTAAGGGACAGGCCTACACAGATACGCAGTATTTT